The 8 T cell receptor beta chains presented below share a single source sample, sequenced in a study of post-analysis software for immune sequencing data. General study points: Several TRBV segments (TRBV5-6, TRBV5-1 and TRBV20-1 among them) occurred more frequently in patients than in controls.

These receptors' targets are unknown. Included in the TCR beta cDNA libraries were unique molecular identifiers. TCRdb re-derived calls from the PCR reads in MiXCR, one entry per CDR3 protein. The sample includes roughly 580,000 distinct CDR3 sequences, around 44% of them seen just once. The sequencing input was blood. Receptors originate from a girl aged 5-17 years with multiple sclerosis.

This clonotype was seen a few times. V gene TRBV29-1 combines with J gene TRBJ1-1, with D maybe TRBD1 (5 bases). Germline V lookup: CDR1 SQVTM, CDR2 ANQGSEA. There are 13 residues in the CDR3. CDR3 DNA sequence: TGCACTATTTCCCGGTGGGGGAGCACTGAAGCTTTCTTT. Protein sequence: CTISRWGSTEAFF.

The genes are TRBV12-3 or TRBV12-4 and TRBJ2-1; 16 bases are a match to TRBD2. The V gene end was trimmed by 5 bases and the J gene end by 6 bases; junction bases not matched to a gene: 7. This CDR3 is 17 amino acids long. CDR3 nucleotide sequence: TGTGCCAGCAGTATGTCCGGGACTAGCGGGAGGGCCAATGAGCAGTTCTTC. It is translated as CASSMSGTSGRANEQFF.

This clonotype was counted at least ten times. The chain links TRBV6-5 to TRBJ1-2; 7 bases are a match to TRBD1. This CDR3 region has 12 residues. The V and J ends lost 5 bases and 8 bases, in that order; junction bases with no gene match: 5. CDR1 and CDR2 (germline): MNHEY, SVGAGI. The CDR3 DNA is TGTGCCAGCAGTCCCACAGGGGTCGGCTACACCTTC. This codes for CASSPTGVGYTF.

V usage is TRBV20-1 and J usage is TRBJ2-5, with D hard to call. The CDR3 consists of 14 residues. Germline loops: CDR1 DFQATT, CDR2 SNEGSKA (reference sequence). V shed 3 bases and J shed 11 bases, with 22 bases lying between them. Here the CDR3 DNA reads TGCAGTGCTAGTGGTGAAGTCTGGCGGACGAAGCAGTACTTC. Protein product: CSASGEVWRTKQYF.

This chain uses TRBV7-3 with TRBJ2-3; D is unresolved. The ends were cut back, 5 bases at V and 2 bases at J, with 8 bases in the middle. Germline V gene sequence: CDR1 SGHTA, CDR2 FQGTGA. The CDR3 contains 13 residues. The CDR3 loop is CASSLEHTDTQYF. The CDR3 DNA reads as TGTGCCAGCAGCCTCGAACACACAGATACGCAGTATTTT.

The CDR3 coding sequence is TGTGCCAGCAGTCCCCTAGGGGGCGGCTACAATGAGCAGTTCTTC. Amino acids: CASSPLGGGYNEQFF. V is TRBV12-3 or TRBV12-4 and J is TRBJ2-1, with 7 positions matching TRBD1. Trimming cost V 5 bases and J 3 bases; bases outside gene matches: 7. This CDR3 is 15 amino acids long.

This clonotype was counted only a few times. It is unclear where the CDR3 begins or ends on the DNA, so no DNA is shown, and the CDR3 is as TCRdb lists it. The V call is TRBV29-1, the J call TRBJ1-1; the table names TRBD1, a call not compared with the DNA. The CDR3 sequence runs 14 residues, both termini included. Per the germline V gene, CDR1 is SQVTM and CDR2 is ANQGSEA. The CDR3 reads CSVRARGMDTEAFF.

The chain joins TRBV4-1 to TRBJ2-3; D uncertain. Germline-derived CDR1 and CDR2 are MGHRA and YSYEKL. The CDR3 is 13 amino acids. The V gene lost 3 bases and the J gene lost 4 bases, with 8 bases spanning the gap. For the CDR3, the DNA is TGCGCCAGCAGCCACGGTAGGGCAGATACGCAGTATTTT. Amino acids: CASSHGRADTQYF.